This T cell receptor (beta chain) derives from a study of blood T cell repertoires in COVID-19. Study-level information: Samples taken during acute and convalescent COVID-19 were collected in the United States, Italy and Spain. Nucleic acid was either cDNA or gDNA, and it came from T cells, B-cell-depleted T cells, or PBMCs.

The J segment lost 5 bases and the V segment lost 3 bases, leaving 6 bases of the junction unmatched. CDR3 length equals 15 residues. The germline gives CDR1 SGHNT, CDR2 YYREEE (reference sequence). Per the authors' pipeline: Nucleated cell counts were estimated from reference gene primer amplification. The assay was immunoSEQ multiplex PCR, and TCRdb's table has in-frame clones only and misses some. V and J calls plus clone size are reproduced from that table; the DNA served to infer D and trimming. Of fewer than 450,000 clones in the sample, more than 75% were seen once. This TCR came from a woman aged 18 to 35 who had recovered from COVID-19. The chain links TRBV5-4 to TRBJ2-3, with TRBD2 matching over 10 bases. Source material: peripheral blood. CDR3 sequence reads: CASSWASGSGDTQYF. The CDR3 nucleotides are TGTGCCAGCAGCTGGGCTAGCGGGAGTGGAGATACGCAGTATTTT.